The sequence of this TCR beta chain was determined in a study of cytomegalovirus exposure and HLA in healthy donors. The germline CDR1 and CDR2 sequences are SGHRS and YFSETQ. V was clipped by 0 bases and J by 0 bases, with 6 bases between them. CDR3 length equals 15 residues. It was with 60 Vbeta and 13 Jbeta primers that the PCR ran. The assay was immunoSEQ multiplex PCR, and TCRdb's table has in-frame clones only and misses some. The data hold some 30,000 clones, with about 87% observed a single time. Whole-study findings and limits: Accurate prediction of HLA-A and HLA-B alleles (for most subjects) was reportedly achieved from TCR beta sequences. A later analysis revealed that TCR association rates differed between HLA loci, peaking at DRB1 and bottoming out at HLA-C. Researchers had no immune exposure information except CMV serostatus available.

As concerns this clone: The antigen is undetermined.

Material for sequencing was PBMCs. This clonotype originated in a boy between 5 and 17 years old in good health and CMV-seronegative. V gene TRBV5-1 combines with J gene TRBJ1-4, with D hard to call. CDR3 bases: TGCGCCAGCAGCTTGGACAGTGCAACTAATGAAAAACTGTTTTTT. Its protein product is CASSLDSATNEKLFF.